This T cell receptor (beta chain) comes out of a study of CD8+CD57+ T cells in acquired aplastic anemia. Whole-study context: Sorted CD4+ and CD8+ cells yielded around 3.3 ug of DNA on average.

CD8+CD57+ cell expansion, shown by flow cytometry, had occurred in the patients selected for sequencing. TCR beta VDJ combinations and CDR3 sequences were profiled from genomic DNA. TCRdb re-called the reads through MiXCR, storing one row per CDR3 protein. The sample contains approximately 180,000 distinct CDR3 sequences, around half of which appear only once. The CDR3 runs to 17 residues. J gave up 7 bases and V 0 bases, and 6 bases lay outside the gene matches. In germline, CDR1 is MNHEY, CDR2 SVGAGI. The J gene is TRBJ1-6, the V gene TRBV6-5; 10 nucleotides match TRBD1. The specimen sequenced was sorted CD4+, CD8+, or CD8+CD57+ T cells (not recorded which) from PBMCs. This sequence was found in a human donor with aplastic anemia. The DNA for the CDR3 is TGTGCCAGCAGTTACTCGACAGGGGGCGCGTCAAATTCACCCCTCCACTTT. Translation: CASSYSTGGASNSPLHF.